This TCR beta chain was sequenced during a study of Ad26.COV2.S vaccination and SARS-CoV-2 variants. Study context: Recipients of Ad26.COV2.S got it intramuscularly, once or twice 56 days apart. General study results and limits: Breadth measured for non-spike TCRs was similar across vaccine and placebo recipients. Researchers cautioned that TCR breadth and depth analyses may have underestimated total T cell responses.

Treatment defined: around 19 received Ad26.COV2.S at low or high dose, single or two shots; about 5 received placebo; per-sample allocation not given. Sampling took place 63 days after the first vaccine or placebo injection. About this clone itself: No antigen is known for it.

V was shortened by 6 bases and J by 5 bases, with 17 bases between the two germline ends. This CDR3 spans 15 amino acids. Germline V gives CDR1 SNHLY, CDR2 FYNNEI. Only in-frame clones appear in the TCRdb table, and some are missing; sequencing was by immunoSEQ multiplex PCR. The table includes around 450,000 clones, roughly nine tenths detected once. The sequencing used peripheral blood, collected in a trial of Ad26.COV2.S vaccine versus placebo. J is TRBJ2-1 and V is TRBV2; possible D gene TRBD2, 5 bases. The TCR comes from a person between 18 and 65 years old who received the Ad26.COV2.S COVID-19 vaccine or a placebo. In DNA, the CDR3 is TGTGCCAGCAGCCTGATGTGGACTCATAACAATGAGCAGTTCTTC. Protein: CASSLMWTHNNEQFF. The entire variable domain, with the rest obtained from reference TRBV2 and TRBJ2-1, is as follows: EPEVTQTPSHQVTQMGQEVILRCVPISNHLYFYWYRQILGQKVEFLVSFYNNEISEKSEIFDDQFSVERPDGSNFTLKIRSTKLEDSAMYFCASSLMWTHNNEQFFGPGTRLTVL.